Below are 24 T cell receptor beta chains sequenced from a single sample in a study of T cells in Graves' hyperthyroidism and ophthalmopathy. RNA transcripts gave rise to amplified TCR beta CDR3 regions. In the first-round RT-PCR of the TCR CDR3, the HTBI primer set was used. TCRdb re-called the multiplex PCR reads with MiXCR, one entry per CDR3 protein. The table records about 770,000 distinct CDR3 sequences, approximately 18% of them present only once. The sequenced material came from blood. These receptors were taken from a woman between 45 and 65 years old with Graves' hyperthyroidism that later progressed to Graves' ophthalmopathy.

This clonotype was counted ten times or more. In nucleotides, the CDR3 is TGTGCCAGCAGCTTACATGGCGCCAGTAGCAATCAGCCCCAGCATTTT. This codes for CASSLHGASSNQPQHF. This sequence joins TRBV5-6 and TRBJ1-5; D gene unclear. Germline V lookup: CDR1 SGHDT, CDR2 YYEEEE. The V end lost 2 bases, the J end lost 0 bases, and 12 bases lay between the germline ends. CDR3 size: 16 residues.

The chain is built from TRBV6-1 and TRBJ2-7; TRBD1 matches 10 bases. J was trimmed by 4 bases and V by 3 bases; bases with no gene match: 6. The CDR3 covers 15 residues. Germline lookup yields CDR1 MNHNS and CDR2 SASEGT. As DNA, the CDR3 is TGTGCCAGCAGTGACTACGACAGGGGGCTATACGAGCAGTACTTC. The encoded protein is CASSDYDRGLYEQYF.

In this sample, this clonotype turned up many times. The rearrangement joins TRBV11-2 to TRBJ1-2; unclear D gene. With 2 bases removed from V and 3 bases from J, the gap between germline ends came to 10 bases. The CDR3 runs 14 residues. Germline V gives CDR1 SGHAT, CDR2 FQNNGV. CDR3 nucleotides: TGTGCCAGCAGCTTACTGGCTGGGGACTATGGCTACACCTTC. Residues: CASSLLAGDYGYTF.

J is TRBJ1-2 and V is TRBV5-1; D perhaps matches TRBD1 (5 bases). Germline V gives CDR1 SGHRS, CDR2 YFSETQ. The CDR3 loop spans 14 amino acids. The ends were cut back, 1 base at V and 3 bases at J, with 10 bases in the middle. CDR3 loop: CASSLKRQHYGYTF. DNA for the CDR3: TGCGCCAGCAGCTTGAAGCGACAGCACTATGGCTACACCTTC. The variable domain in full, with the rest retrieved from reference TRBV5-1 and TRBJ1-2, is KAGVTQTPRYLIKTRGQQVTLSCSPISGHRSVSWYQQTPGQGLQFLFEYFSETQRNKGNFPGRFSGRQFSNSRSEMNVSTLELGDSALYLCASSLKRQHYGYTFGSGTRLTVV.

The V call is TRBV9, the J call TRBJ1-3; no reliable D call. Trimming shortened V by 0 bases and J by 4 bases, and 14 bases separated the two germline ends. The CDR3 runs to 16 residues. Germline V gene data show CDR1 as SGDLS and CDR2 as YYNGEE. The CDR3 DNA is TGTGCCAGCAGCGTAGCTCATGGGGAGTTCGGAAACACCATATATTTT. This encodes CASSVAHGEFGNTIYF.

Turning to this clonotype: A much larger clone differs from this one at a single base, so this may be a read error. CDR3 DNA sequence: TGTGCCAGCAGCTCACTGGGACAGGTTCTAGAGACCCAGTACTTC. Translated, it gives CASSSLGQVLETQYF. This sequence joins TRBV11-1 and TRBJ2-5; TRBD1 aligns across 8 bases. Germline V CDR1 and CDR2: SGHAT, FQDESV (reference sequence). Trimming removed 4 bases from V and 4 bases from J; junction bases left unmatched: 8. The CDR3 totals 15 residues.

The rearrangement joins TRBV27 to TRBJ2-1, with 9 bases lining up with TRBD2. V shed 4 bases, J shed 6 bases, and the junction held 4 bases outside the gene matches. Germline lookup yields CDR1 MNHEY and CDR2 SMNVEV (reference sequence). There are 14 residues in the CDR3. The DNA for the CDR3 is TGTGCCAGCAGTTGGGGGACTAGCCGCAATGAGCAGTTCTTC. The encoded protein is CASSWGTSRNEQFF.

The V call is TRBV5-1, the J call TRBJ1-2, with D possibly TRBD1 on 6 matching bases. This CDR3 has 16 amino acids. V lost 0 bases and J lost 3, with 15 bases in between. Germline CDR1 and CDR2: SGHRS and YFSETQ. The CDR3 nucleotides read TGCGCCAGCAGCTTGGCGGTAGGGGGAGCCGACTATGGCTACACCTTC. Translating gives CASSLAVGGADYGYTF.

CDR3: CASLDRLHYGYTF. The CDR3 coding sequence is TGTGCCAGCCTGGACAGGTTACACTATGGCTACACCTTC. This chain connects TRBV2 to TRBJ1-2, with 7 bases lining up with TRBD1. This CDR3 comprises 13 residues. After removal of 8 bases from V and 3 bases from J, the junction contained 6 bases not matched to a gene. Per germline, CDR1 SNHLY and CDR2 FYNNEI.

In its sample, this clonotype was seen many times. The J gene is TRBJ1-1, the V gene TRBV16, with no clear D. The length of the CDR3 is 15 residues. V shed 1 base and J shed 0 bases, with 9 bases lying between them. Germline V gene lookup returns CDR1 KGHSY and CDR2 FQNENV. CDR3 nucleotides: TGTGCCAGCAGCCAATTAGGCAGCATGAACACTGAAGCTTTCTTT. This encodes CASSQLGSMNTEAFF.

The J gene is TRBJ2-1, the V gene TRBV6-7, with D unclear. TRBV6-7 is classed as an ORF, of uncertain function. This CDR3 is 16 amino acids long. V lost 8 bases, J lost 3 bases, and 20 bases lay in between. For the CDR3, the DNA is TGTGCCAGCCCCCATGGGCCCCCTTACCACTACAATGAGCAGTTCTTC. It specifies CASPHGPPYHYNEQFF.

The J gene is TRBJ1-1, the V gene TRBV10-3; D unclear. Trimming removed 6 bases at V and 0 bases at J, with 11 bases between. CDR1 and CDR2 (germline): ENHRY, SYGVKD. The CDR3 runs 14 residues. Here the CDR3 reads CAIRPGEMNTEAFF. CDR3 nucleotide sequence: TGTGCCATCAGACCGGGCGAGATGAACACTGAAGCTTTCTTT.

The sample holds a few counts of this clonotype. The chain recombines TRBV29-1 with TRBJ2-1; 9 positions agree with TRBD2. V shed 3 bases and J 6 bases; nucleotides not matched to a gene: 6. The CDR3 runs to 14 residues. Germline V gene data show CDR1 as SQVTM and CDR2 as ANQGSEA. The CDR3 region is CSVDTGTSLNEQFF. The CDR3 region has the DNA TGCAGCGTTGATACCGGGACTAGCCTCAATGAGCAGTTCTTC.

This clonotype was found many times. The chain carries TRBV6-1 and TRBJ1-1, with TRBD1 matching 7 bases. Germline-derived CDR1 and CDR2 are MNHNS and SASEGT. The CDR3 extends over 14 amino acids. Trimming at V came to 6 bases and at J to 0 bases, leaving 4 bases not matched to a gene. This CDR3 is CASSETGMNTEAFF. The CDR3 DNA reads TGTGCCAGCAGCGAGACAGGGATGAACACTGAAGCTTTCTTT.

On this clonotype: A much larger clonotype is one base distant, so this may be a read error. The chain employs TRBV5-1 and TRBJ2-3; D may be TRBD1 (6 bases). The CDR3 covers 13 residues. Per the germline V gene, CDR1 is SGHRS and CDR2 is YFSETQ. The CDR3 spells CASSGRGTGTQYF. For the CDR3, the DNA is TGCGCCAGCAGTGGCAGGGGCACAGGTACGCAGTATTTT.

The CDR3 spells CASSHGRTYNSPLHF. The CDR3 DNA sequence: TGCGCCAGCAGCCATGGACGGACCTATAATTCACCCCTCCACTTT. This rearrangement joins TRBV5-1 to TRBJ1-6; no clear D. The CDR3 is 15 amino acids. Germline values: CDR1 SGHRS, CDR2 YFSETQ. The V and J ends lost 4 bases and 2 bases respectively, with 10 bases between them.

This clonotype was seen more than once but under ten times. V is TRBV28 and J is TRBJ1-2; D is uncertain. Trimming took 4 bases from V and 0 from J, leaving 12 bases between them. Germline V gene lookup returns CDR1 MDHEN and CDR2 SYDVKM. The length of the CDR3 is 15 residues. This CDR3 is CASSSRALANYGYTF. The CDR3 coding sequence is TGTGCCAGCAGTTCGAGGGCACTAGCTAACTATGGCTACACCTTC.

The chain employs TRBV20-1 and TRBJ2-3; the match to TRBD2 covers 15 bases. With 3 bases clipped from V and 0 bases from J, the junction kept 7 bases outside the gene matches. Germline assignment: CDR1 DFQATT and CDR2 SNEGSKA (reference sequence). The CDR3 consists of 18 residues. The CDR3 nucleotides are TGCAGTGCTAGGCCGGGACTAGCGGGGGGCACTAGCACAGATACGCAGTATTTT. It is translated as CSARPGLAGGTSTDTQYF.

This clonotype was seen repeatedly, ten times or more. The chain combines TRBV2 with TRBJ2-5; TRBD2 aligns across 9 bases. Germline loops: CDR1 SNHLY, CDR2 FYNNEI. V was pared by 8 bases and J by 5 bases, with 9 bases of the junction left unmatched. The CDR3 totals 14 residues. CDR3 nucleotides: TGTGCCAGCTCCGGGACTAGCTATGTGGAGACCCAGTACTTC. Translation gives CASSGTSYVETQYF.

This clonotype has more than one count but fewer than ten. The junction shows a germline mismatch at one end, possibly a read error. This rearrangement joins TRBV14 to TRBJ1-5; D is uncertain. The CDR3 runs 13 residues. Germline lookup yields CDR1 SGHDN and CDR2 FVKESK. DNA for the CDR3: TGTGTCAGCAGCGAAACACCAAGAACGCCCCAGCATTTT. Residues: CVSSETPRTPQHF.

This clonotype was seen at least ten times. The J gene is TRBJ2-1, the V gene TRBV20-1; D ambiguous. Germline-derived CDR1 and CDR2 are DFQATT and SNEGSKA (reference sequence). V dropped 4 bases and J dropped 0 bases, with 13 bases sitting between them. The CDR3 is made up of 15 amino acids. CDR3 sequence: CSANGPAASYNEQFF. DNA of the CDR3: TGCAGTGCTAATGGACCGGCCGCCTCCTACAATGAGCAGTTCTTC.

This clonotype has just a few counts. The rearrangement uses TRBV27 and TRBJ2-7; D uncertain. The V gene's germline CDR1 is MNHEY and CDR2 SMNVEV (reference sequence). V dropped 0 bases and J dropped 1 base, with 7 bases sitting between them. This CDR3 has 14 amino acids. The CDR3 spells CASSLSLDSYEQYF. The CDR3 region has the DNA TGTGCCAGCAGTTTATCTTTGGATTCCTACGAGCAGTACTTC.

The table lists this clonotype with a few counts. In DNA, the CDR3 is TGTGCCAGTAGTATAATTGTAGCGGGGGACCAAGAGACCCAGTACTTC. This encodes CASSIIVAGDQETQYF. The chain is built from TRBV19 and TRBJ2-5; 9 bases map to TRBD2. CDR1 and CDR2 (germline): LNHDA, SQIVND (reference sequence). This CDR3 has 16 amino acids. Trimming took 2 bases from V and 0 from J; bases not matched to a gene: 4.

The chain employs TRBV9 and TRBJ2-5, with D possibly TRBD2 on 6 matching bases. CDR3 length equals 14 residues. Germline V gene sequence: CDR1 SGDLS, CDR2 YYNGEE. With 3 bases removed from V and 1 base from J, the gap between germline ends came to 10 bases. The CDR3 DNA reads TGTGCCAGCAGCGAGGGACTCCGCCAAGAGACCCAGTACTTC. This encodes CASSEGLRQETQYF.